The 7 T cell receptor beta chains below all came from one sample that was sequenced in a study of blood T cells in healthy people across ages. A second PCR of about 7 to 12 cycles used a sample-barcoded 5' primer and a J-beta primer mix. MiXCR was run by TCRdb on the 5' RACE reads, yielding one entry per CDR3 protein. The table has 1.5 million to 2 million distinct CDR3 sequences, roughly 27% seen once; the top ten hold more than 6%. Sequenced input: blood. The receptors were gathered from a woman in her 30s in good health.

This clonotype has ten or more counts. The CDR3 DNA sequence: TGTGCCAGCAGTCAGGGGGGAAGCTCCTATAATTCACCCCTCCACTTT. Translating it yields CASSQGGSSYNSPLHF. The rearrangement links TRBV12-3 or TRBV12-4 to TRBJ1-6, with 7 bases fitting TRBD1. The CDR3 totals 16 residues. V trimming: 5 bases; J trimming: 0 bases; junction bases outside the gene matches: 4.

The V call is TRBV6-6, the J call TRBJ2-2; TRBD2 is a possible D gene (7 bases). CDR1 is MNHNY, CDR2 SVGAGI, per germline (reference sequence). V was pared by 7 bases and J by 0 bases, with 9 bases between. This CDR3 contains 14 residues. CDR3 in DNA: TGTGCCAGCACGGGGGGCCCGAACACCGGGGAGCTGTTTTTT. Amino acid sequence: CASTGGPNTGELFF.

This clonotype has only a few counts. The CDR3 DNA reads as TGCAGCGTTGAAAGGCCCAGCAGGGACCACGAGCAGTACTTC. Translating gives CSVERPSRDHEQYF. The V call is TRBV29-1, the J call TRBJ2-7; TRBD1 or TRBD2 may be the D gene (5 bases each). V lost 2 bases and J lost 5, with 16 bases in between. CDR3 size: 14 residues. Looked up from germline, CDR1 is SQVTM and CDR2 is ANQGSEA.

This clonotype was seen just once. Given the absence of the conserved phenylalanine or tryptophan at the CDR3 end, a read error is likely. This sequence joins TRBV6-2 or TRBV6-3 and TRBJ2-1, with D perhaps matching TRBD1 or TRBD2 (5 bases each). There are 11 residues in the CDR3. The germline CDR1 and CDR2 sequences are MNHEY and SVGEGT. V lost 8 bases, J lost 9 bases, and 11 bases lay in between. In DNA, the CDR3 is TGTGCCAGCGGACACGGGGTTGAGCAGTTCGTC. Translation gives CASGHGVEQFV.

This clonotype has more than one count but fewer than ten. V gene TRBV6-5 combines with J gene TRBJ2-7; D uncertain. CDR3 size: 13 residues. The V end lost 7 bases, the J end lost 0 bases, and 10 bases lay between the germline ends. Per germline, CDR1 MNHEY and CDR2 SVGAGI. CDR3: CASIQASSYEQYF. The CDR3 nucleotides read TGTGCCAGCATTCAGGCGAGCTCCTACGAGCAGTACTTC.

Turning to this clonotype: Lacking the conserved final phenylalanine or tryptophan, this CDR3 likely reflects a read error. The chain links TRBV19 to TRBJ2-1; 9 nucleotides align to TRBD2. Looked up from germline, CDR1 is LNHDA and CDR2 is SQIVND (reference sequence). The CDR3 is 17 residues long. The V gene end was trimmed by 4 bases and the J gene end by 5 bases; junction bases not matched to a gene: 12. This CDR3 reads CASSSTSSGRSNNEQFL. The CDR3 nucleotides are TGTGCCAGTAGTAGTACTTCGAGCGGGAGGTCTAACAATGAGCAGTTCTTG.

This chain joins TRBV30 and TRBJ1-5; D gene unclear. The germline gives CDR1 GTSNPN, CDR2 SVGIG (reference sequence). This CDR3 has 13 residues. Trimming took 3 bases from V and 4 from J, leaving 10 bases between them. In DNA form, the CDR3 reads TGTGCCTGGAGACGAGGTCCGAATCAGCCCCAGCATTTT. This translates into CAWRRGPNQPQHF.